These 22 T cell receptor beta chains came from one sample sequenced in a study of T cells in Graves' hyperthyroidism and ophthalmopathy. Researchers amplified the TCR beta CDR3 regions from RNA transcripts. The HTBI primer set served for first-round RT-PCR of the TCR CDR3. TCRdb re-called the multiplex PCR reads with MiXCR, one entry per CDR3 protein. This sample has some 510,000 distinct CDR3 sequences, with under 60% found just once. What was sequenced was peripheral blood or thyroid tissue (not recorded which). The receptors here all came from a woman under 30 with Graves' hyperthyroidism.

CDR3 DNA sequence: TGTGCCAGCAGCTCTAAACTAGCGGGTCTATACGAGCAGTACTTC. Encoded protein: CASSSKLAGLYEQYF. The V call is TRBV7-3, the J call TRBJ2-7, with 9 nucleotides matching TRBD2. CDR3 size: 15 residues. Germline V lookup: CDR1 SGHTA, CDR2 FQGTGA. The junction had 8 bases not matched to a gene; V was cut back by 4 bases and J by 4 bases.

This clonotype appeared once. CDR3 DNA: TGTGCCAGTAGGGAGGGTTTCTCCGGGGAGCTGTTTTTT. Its translation is CASREGFSGELFF. This sequence joins TRBV2 and TRBJ1-1; TRBD2 agrees at 7 bases. The DNA matches TRBJ2-2 better at its end, which makes the J call doubtful. CDR3 length equals 13 residues. Germline V lookup: CDR1 SNHLY, CDR2 FYNNEI.

J is TRBJ2-7 and V is TRBV7-3, with TRBD2 matching 10 bases. CDR3 length: 15 residues. CDR1 is SGHTA, CDR2 FQGTGA, per germline. The trim removed 5 bases at V and 5 bases at J, leaving 9 bases unmatched. The CDR3 region is CASSTPGLAYDEQYF. The DNA for the CDR3 is TGTGCCAGCAGCACCCCGGGACTAGCGTACGACGAGCAGTACTTC.

In this sample, this clonotype turned up a few times. The V gene is TRBV12-3 or TRBV12-4, the J gene TRBJ1-5; D unclear. Trimming stripped 7 bases from V and 5 bases from J, with 15 bases between. The CDR3 loop spans 14 amino acids. CDR3 DNA sequence: TGTGCCAGCACTCAAGTATCACTAGATCAGCCCCAGCATTTT. This sequence encodes CASTQVSLDQPQHF.

The chain links TRBV14 to TRBJ1-1, with TRBD1 matching over 7 bases. The length of the CDR3 is 13 residues. The junction had 9 bases not matched to a gene; V was cut back by 6 bases and J by 8 bases. Looked up from germline, CDR1 is SGHDN and CDR2 is FVKESK. The CDR3 coding sequence is TGTGCCAGCAGGCTAGGGGGCCCACCAGAAGCTTTCTTT. This gives the protein CASRLGGPPEAFF.

This clonotype was observed many times. The CDR3 protein is CASSDVGLAGYEQYF. CDR3 in DNA: TGTGCCAGCAGTGATGTGGGACTAGCGGGCTACGAGCAGTACTTC. The V call is TRBV25-1, the J call TRBJ2-7; 12 bases align to TRBD2. The CDR3 totals 15 residues. CDR1 is MGHDK and CDR2 is SYGVNS in the germline V gene. V shed 3 bases and J 3 bases; nucleotides not matched to a gene: 3.

This clonotype was seen only a few times. The chain employs TRBV24-1 and TRBJ2-5; 7 bases fit TRBD1. The CDR3 is 16 residues long. V lost 4 bases and J lost 4; bases outside the gene matches: 11. CDR1 is KGHDR, CDR2 SFDVKD, per germline. The CDR3 protein is CATSDPLSGQLETQYF. CDR3 bases: TGTGCCACCAGTGACCCTCTTTCGGGACAGTTAGAGACCCAGTACTTC.

This clonotype came up many times. The chain couples TRBV7-9 to TRBJ2-7; D gene ambiguous. The CDR3 covers 12 residues. Per germline, CDR1 SEHNR and CDR2 FQNEAQ (reference sequence). Trimming cost V 5 bases and J 2 bases, with 7 bases left between them. The CDR3 protein is CASSPLPYEQYF. In DNA, the CDR3 is TGTGCCAGCAGCCCTCTGCCCTACGAGCAGTACTTC.

A word on this clonotype: One junction end does not reproduce the germline sequence, and a read error may be involved. This chain links TRBV24-1 with TRBJ2-2, with TRBD2 matching 11 bases. Germline V gene lookup returns CDR1 KGHDR and CDR2 SFDVKD. This CDR3 is 15 amino acids long. The CDR3: CASSSQTSGTGELFF. CDR3 sequence (DNA): TGTGCCAGCAGTTCCCAGACTAGCGGGACTGGGGAGCTGTTTTTT.

This chain links TRBV24-1 with TRBJ1-1, with D unclear. Trimming took off 3 bases at V and 5 bases at J, with 9 bases between the two ends. Germline lookup yields CDR1 KGHDR and CDR2 SFDVKD. The CDR3 totals 13 residues. This CDR3 is CATSDGRRTEAFF. CDR3 bases: TGTGCCACCAGTGATGGGCGGCGAACTGAAGCTTTCTTT.

This clonotype was counted only a few times. The genes are TRBV11-1 and TRBJ2-7; D is perhaps TRBD2 (6 bases). V lost 5 bases and J 0 bases, leaving 14 bases between the germline ends. This CDR3 has 15 amino acids. In germline, CDR1 is SGHAT, CDR2 FQDESV (reference sequence). CDR3 residues: CASSVGGTSSYEQYF. CDR3 bases: TGTGCCAGCAGCGTAGGCGGGACGAGCTCCTACGAGCAGTACTTC.

This clonotype was recorded many times. This chain joins TRBV2 and TRBJ1-2, with 8 positions matching TRBD1. The CDR3 sequence is 13 residues long. Germline lookup yields CDR1 SNHLY and CDR2 FYNNEI. V gave up 3 bases and J gave up 8 bases; unmatched junction bases: 5. The CDR3 bases are TGTGCCAGCAGTGACTTAGGGACAGGAGGCTACACCTTC. Translated, it gives CASSDLGTGGYTF.

About this clonotype: Being one base from a much bigger clone, this may be a read error. The chain links TRBV7-9 to TRBJ2-7, with D tentatively TRBD2 (6 bases). The CDR3 spans 12 residues. The germline V gene encodes CDR1 SEHNR and CDR2 FQNEAQ (reference sequence). Here the CDR3 DNA reads TGTGCCAACAGCTATAGCGGTTACGAGCAGTACTTC. Its translation is CANSYSGYEQYF.

This clonotype was observed a few times. The CDR3 spells CSAMLPSSYEQYF. CDR3 in DNA: TGCAGTGCTATGCTACCGAGCTCCTACGAGCAGTACTTC. The rearrangement uses TRBV20-1 and TRBJ2-7; the D is unclear. V was cut by 4 bases and J by 0 bases, with 10 bases left in between. CDR1 and CDR2 from the germline V gene are DFQATT and SNEGSKA (reference sequence). The CDR3 loop spans 13 amino acids.

As concerns this clonotype: This may stem from a read error, because a much larger clone lies one nucleotide away. The chain joins TRBV10-3 to TRBJ2-5, with 10 bases aligning to TRBD2. CDR3 length equals 16 residues. Trimming cost V 3 bases and J 2 bases; bases outside gene matches: 6. Germline CDR1 is ENHRY and CDR2 is SYGVKD. CDR3 loop: CAISDALAGAQETQYF. The CDR3 DNA reads TGTGCCATCAGTGACGCCCTAGCGGGAGCACAAGAGACCCAGTACTTC.

The V gene is TRBV7-3, the J gene TRBJ2-7, with TRBD2 as a possible D gene (7 bases). Per the germline V gene, CDR1 is SGHTA and CDR2 is FQGTGA. Trimming cost V 0 bases and J 2 bases, with 8 bases left between them. CDR3 length equals 14 residues. DNA for the CDR3: TGTGCCAGCAGCTTAACAGGGGGGGCCTACGAGCAGTACTTC. Translating it yields CASSLTGGAYEQYF.

The chain recombines TRBV7-6 with TRBJ2-7; D is possibly TRBD2 (5 bases). Germline V gene sequence: CDR1 SGHVS, CDR2 FNYEAQ. V was shortened by 5 bases and J by 12 bases, with 20 bases between the two germline ends. CDR3 length: 13 residues. The CDR3 DNA reads TGTGCCAGCAGCCTACAACTGGACGGAGGCTCGTACTTC. Translated: CASSLQLDGGSYF.

The genes are TRBV2 and TRBJ1-2; 7 bases line up with TRBD1. CDR1 and CDR2 (germline): SNHLY, FYNNEI. CDR3 length equals 13 residues. V was pared by 5 bases and J by 8 bases, with 8 bases of the junction left unmatched. The CDR3 DNA is TGTGCCAGCAGTACTAGACAGGGCTACGGCTACACCTTC. Translating gives CASSTRQGYGYTF.

This clonotype was counted only a few times. This chain connects TRBV20-1 to TRBJ1-1, with D maybe TRBD1 (5 bases). Trimming left V 6 bases short and J 4 bases short, with 12 bases between. Germline CDR1 DFQATT, CDR2 SNEGSKA (reference sequence). This CDR3 has 12 residues. CDR3 protein: CSALGVSTEAFF. The CDR3 DNA reads as TGCAGTGCCCTGGGGGTGAGCACTGAAGCTTTCTTT.

This chain connects TRBV19 to TRBJ1-1; D perhaps matches TRBD1 (5 bases). This CDR3 is 14 amino acids long. V lost 5 bases and J lost 4, with 14 bases in between. Germline CDR1 is LNHDA and CDR2 is SQIVND (reference sequence). The CDR3 here is CASSWIGRGTEAFF. The CDR3 bases are TGTGCCAGTAGTTGGATCGGGAGGGGCACTGAAGCTTTCTTT.

This sequence joins TRBV20-1 and TRBJ2-7; D is possibly TRBD2 (7 bases). V shed 6 bases and J shed 2 bases, with 17 bases lying between them. From germline, CDR1 is DFQATT and CDR2 SNEGSKA (reference sequence). The CDR3 length is 14 residues. In DNA form, the CDR3 reads TGCAGTGCGGGACGAGGGGGGGGAGCCTACGAGCAGTACTTC. Protein: CSAGRGGGAYEQYF.

This clonotype was seen repeatedly, ten times or more. J is TRBJ1-5 and V is TRBV29-1; TRBD1 is a possible D gene (5 bases). This CDR3 contains 13 residues. From germline, CDR1 is SQVTM and CDR2 ANQGSEA. V shed 7 bases and J shed 2 bases, with 12 bases lying between them. The CDR3 spells CSAARDGNQPQHF. CDR3 DNA: TGCAGCGCTGCCAGGGATGGCAATCAGCCCCAGCATTTT.